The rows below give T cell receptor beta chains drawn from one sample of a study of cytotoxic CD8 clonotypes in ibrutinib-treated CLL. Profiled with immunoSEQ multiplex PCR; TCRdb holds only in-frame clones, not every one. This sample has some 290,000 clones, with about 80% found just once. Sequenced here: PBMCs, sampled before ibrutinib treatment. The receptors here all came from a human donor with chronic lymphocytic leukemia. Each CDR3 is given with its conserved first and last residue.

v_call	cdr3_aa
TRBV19	CASKGVREGITGELFF
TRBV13	CASRLDRPNTEAFF
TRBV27	CASRDRDRAQETQYF
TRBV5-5	CASSLALLNIQYF
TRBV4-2	CASSLFRLAGDPDEQFF
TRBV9	CASSPRTGYNEQFF
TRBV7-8	CASSLAPENTEAFF
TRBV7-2	CASSEGQNTEAFF
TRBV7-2	CASSLAPGLQNTEAFF
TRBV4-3	CASSPRSASEFNEQFF
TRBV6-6	CASSYGTTYGYTF
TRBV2	CASIAGRAFYEQYF
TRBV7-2	CASSLDRGNRGYTF
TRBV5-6	CASSLMAGGPRTYNEQFF
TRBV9	CASGSGVDTQYF
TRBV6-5	CASSPAGRNGYTF
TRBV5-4	CASSLAGPNYEQYF
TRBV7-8	CASRTGGTEAFF
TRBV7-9	CASSRETQYF
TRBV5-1	CASSVAGTENTEAFF
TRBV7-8	CASSSKNTGYGYTF
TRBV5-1	CASMREGLAYEQYF
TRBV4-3	CASSQYRLSNQPQHF
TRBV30	CAWSVRWQPLSGANVLTF